This section outlines one TCR beta chain sequence together with its context. The target antigen is unknown. Profiling relied on immunoSEQ multiplex PCR, and the TCRdb table lists in-frame clones only, not all of them. The table lists about 160,000 clones, roughly 90% of them singletons, with 5.7% in the top ten. The data were taken from a study of cytomegalovirus exposure and HLA in healthy donors. General observations from the study: While the bulk of TCR sequences proved rare, some public TCRs turned up in many donors.

V shed 2 bases and J shed 5 bases, with 10 bases lying between them. Germline V CDR1 and CDR2: SGHNT, YYREEE (reference sequence). The CDR3 extends over 13 amino acids. This receptor was identified in a woman under 40 in good health and CMV-seronegative. The source material was PBMCs. The genes are TRBV5-4 and TRBJ2-5; D gene ambiguous. The CDR3 DNA reads TGTGCCAGCAGCTTACGACACGGGGAGACCCAGTACTTC. Protein product: CASSLRHGETQYF.